The present T cell receptor beta chain was sequenced within a study of blood T cell repertoires in COVID-19. In the original processing: Counts of nucleated cells, estimated from reference gene primer amplification, were obtained. TCRdb's table, derived via immunoSEQ multiplex PCR, lists solely in-frame clones and lacks some. The V and J calls and clone size come from that table; D and trimming were worked out from the DNA. The sample gives about 130,000 clones, about 88% of which show up once; approximately 2.3% is in the top ten. Residents of under 25 US areas, aged roughly 18 to 89 years, made up the participants. Each participant's cohort was designated according to participant-reported clinical history. Symptom resolution, clearance, or two negative PCRs marked donors in Cohort 3 as recovered. Germline CDR1 and CDR2: SNHLY and FYNNEI. The CDR3 has 13 amino acids. V was shortened by 3 bases and J by 4 bases, with 9 bases between the two germline ends.

This chain uses TRBV2 with TRBJ1-2; D is perhaps TRBD1 (6 bases). The material sequenced was PBMCs or T cells enriched from blood (not recorded which). The origin of this receptor is a woman in her fifties or sixties who had recovered from COVID-19. The CDR3 region has the DNA TGTGCCAGCAGTGACACAGGGAGCTATGGCTACACCTTC. Translation: CASSDTGSYGYTF.